The rows below give T cell receptor beta chains drawn from one sample of a study of identical twins. TCRdb fed the 5' RACE reads into MiXCR, producing one record per CDR3 protein. The sample holds about 920,000 distinct CDR3 sequences, roughly an eighth seen once. In addition, the sample was reused for a study of yellow fever vaccine responses in identical twins.

Sequences were obtained from PBMCs. The receptor set was obtained from a woman under 30 in good health. CDR3s include the opening cysteine and the closing phenylalanine or tryptophan. D genes are given only for firm matches. Not all rows give a size; the values are once, few, many and, for expanded clones, a class.

j_call d_call clone_size v_call cdr3_aa cdr3_nt
TRBJ2-7 . many TRBV14 CASSQEDLSYEQYF TGTGCCAGCAGCCAAGAAGACCTCTCCTACGAGCAGTACTTC
TRBJ2-7 TRBD2 . TRBV7-8 CASSHMPGGNEQYF TGTGCCAGCAGCCATATGCCGGGGGGTAATGAGCAGTACTTC
TRBJ1-1 TRBD1 . TRBV6-1 CASSPLGQSNTEAFF TGTGCCAGCAGTCCCCTGGGACAGTCGAACACTGAAGCTTTCTTT
TRBJ1-1 TRBD1 many TRBV5-1 CASSITGGVMNTEAFF TGCGCCAGCAGCATTACAGGGGGAGTTATGAACACTGAAGCTTTCTTT
TRBJ2-3 TRBD2 . TRBV6-5 CASSFLAGPDTQYF TGTGCCAGCAGTTTTTTAGCGGGCCCCGATACGCAGTATTTT
TRBJ2-5 TRBD1 . TRBV5-1 CASSLAGGWETQYF TGCGCCAGCAGCTTGGCAGGGGGCTGGGAGACCCAGTACTTC
TRBJ2-3 . few TRBV20-1 CSANGLTQYF TGCAGTGCTAACGGACTAACGCAGTATTTT
TRBJ1-1 . . TRBV6-2/TRBV6-3 CASSYVDSSLPEAFF TGTGCCAGCAGTTACGTCGACAGTAGTCTCCCTGAAGCTTTCTTT
TRBJ1-1 . . TRBV6-5 CASSYPQRGGSTNTEAFF TGTGCCAGCAGTTACCCTCAAAGGGGGGGTTCCACGAACACTGAAGCTTTCTTT
TRBJ1-3 . few TRBV7-9 CASSNGEGDSGNTIYF TGTGCCAGCAGTAACGGGGAGGGGGACTCTGGAAACACCATATATTTT
TRBJ1-5 . many TRBV28 CASSFRQGQNQPQHF TGTGCCAGCAGTTTCAGGCAGGGTCAAAATCAGCCCCAGCATTTT
TRBJ2-1 TRBD2 . TRBV11-1 CASSLSGRALNEQFF TGTGCCAGCAGCCTTAGCGGGAGGGCCTTGAATGAGCAGTTCTTC
TRBJ1-5 TRBD1 . TRBV6-1 CASSEGRTGPRAQHF TGTGCCAGCAGTGAAGGCAGGACAGGGCCTCGAGCCCAGCATTTT
TRBJ2-3 . few TRBV29-1 CSVVLRHTVATDTQYF TGCAGCGTTGTGTTGAGACATACGGTGGCCACAGATACGCAGTATTTT
TRBJ2-7 . many TRBV6-5 CASRNTGEQYF TGTGCCAGCAGAAATACCGGCGAGCAGTACTTC
TRBJ2-7 TRBD2 . TRBV20-1 CSASLAGRYYEQYF TGCAGTGCTTCACTAGCGGGACGCTACTACGAGCAGTACTTC
TRBJ1-1 . many TRBV12-3/TRBV12-4 CASSLWGSEFGAFF TGTGCCAGCAGTTTATGGGGGTCCGAATTCGGAGCTTTCTTT
TRBJ1-1 . few TRBV4-1 CASSQVRGLNTEAFF TGCGCCAGCAGCCAAGTTCGGGGGTTGAACACTGAAGCTTTCTTT
TRBJ1-3 . many TRBV4-1 CASSQDSGSGNTIYF TGCGCCAGCAGCCAAGATTCGGGCTCTGGAAACACCATATATTTT
TRBJ1-1 TRBD1 many TRBV10-3 CAINSQGQVNTEAFF TGTGCCATCAATAGTCAGGGACAGGTGAACACTGAAGCTTTCTTT
TRBJ2-1 . many TRBV29-1 CSVVATSNQSYNEQFF TGCAGCGTTGTCGCGACCTCAAATCAATCCTACAATGAGCAGTTCTTC
TRBJ2-5 . few TRBV10-3 CAISEYLMGKETQYF TGTGCCATCAGTGAATACTTGATGGGGAAAGAGACCCAGTACTTC
TRBJ2-1 . few TRBV10-3 CAISNSGTGGPNEQFF TGTGCCATCAGCAACTCCGGGACCGGAGGCCCCAATGAGCAGTTCTTC
TRBJ2-1 . . TRBV5-1 CASSEAHSSYNEQFF TGCGCCAGCAGCGAGGCCCACAGCTCCTACAATGAGCAGTTCTTC
TRBJ2-1 . . TRBV7-9 CASRRGGDEQFF TGTGCCAGCAGGAGGGGCGGGGATGAGCAGTTCTTC
TRBJ2-1 TRBD1 few TRBV4-2 CASSQGKARTGYREQFF TGTGCCAGCAGCCAAGGAAAAGCCAGGACAGGGTATCGGGAGCAGTTCTTC
TRBJ1-1 . . TRBV6-5 CASSYPRAGLNTEAFF TGTGCCAGCAGTTACCCCAGGGCTGGATTGAACACTGAAGCTTTCTTT
TRBJ2-3 . few TRBV9 CASSVAGFRTDTQYF TGTGCCAGCAGCGTAGCAGGGTTTAGAACAGATACGCAGTATTTT
TRBJ2-3 TRBD2 . TRBV12-3/TRBV12-4 CASSTTSGSDTQYF TGTGCCAGCAGTACAACTAGCGGGAGTGATACGCAGTATTTT
TRBJ2-1 . few TRBV20-1 CSAETLNEQFF TGCAGTGCGGAGACACTCAATGAGCAGTTCTTC
TRBJ2-1 . few TRBV19 CASSIGRLLGGRSSYNEQFF TGTGCCAGTAGTATAGGGAGGCTTCTCGGGGGGCGAAGCTCCTACAATGAGCAGTTCTTC
TRBJ2-1 . . TRBV7-9 CASSHYGGEQFF TGTGCCAGCAGTCACTACGGGGGTGAGCAGTTCTTC
TRBJ2-2 . . TRBV20-1 CSAGFPGFGELFF TGCAGTGCTGGATTCCCGGGGTTCGGGGAGCTGTTTTTT
TRBJ2-7 TRBD1 . TRBV28 CASPPDRGLLHEQYF TGTGCCAGCCCCCCAGACAGGGGTCTTCTCCACGAGCAGTACTTC
TRBJ2-7 . many TRBV18 CASSPTSSYEQYF TGTGCCAGCTCACCTACGTCCTCCTACGAGCAGTACTTC
TRBJ1-1 . . TRBV5-5 CASSFIRHTSEAFF TGTGCCAGCAGCTTTATCCGCCATACCTCTGAAGCTTTCTTT
TRBJ2-2 . . TRBV29-1 CSVVGGGVGELFF TGCAGCGTTGTTGGTGGGGGAGTCGGGGAGCTGTTTTTT
TRBJ2-1 TRBD2 many TRBV12-3/TRBV12-4 CASSFALAGSYNEQFF TGTGCCAGCAGTTTCGCACTAGCGGGATCGTACAATGAGCAGTTCTTC
TRBJ2-1 . . TRBV9 CASSVDGLPGNEQFF TGTGCCAGCAGCGTAGACGGACTCCCAGGCAATGAGCAGTTCTTC
TRBJ2-1 TRBD2 . TRBV7-9 CASNERTSGSVEQFF TGTGCCAGCAACGAAAGGACTAGCGGGAGTGTTGAGCAGTTCTTC
TRBJ2-1 . few TRBV5-1 CASSSEQGGYNEQFF TGCGCCAGCAGCTCGGAACAGGGAGGCTACAATGAGCAGTTCTTC
TRBJ2-5 . few TRBV28 CASSRTGGGKETQYF TGTGCCAGCAGCCGAACGGGCGGCGGCAAAGAGACCCAGTACTTC
TRBJ1-6 . . TRBV10-3 CATEKSYNSPLHF TGTGCCACCGAAAAGTCCTATAATTCACCCCTCCACTTT
TRBJ2-1 . few TRBV29-1 CSGWAFGDEQFF TGCAGCGGGTGGGCATTCGGCGATGAGCAGTTCTTC
TRBJ2-7 TRBD2 . TRBV5-1 CASSKGTSGPYEQYF TGCGCCAGCAGCAAGGGGACTAGCGGGCCCTACGAGCAGTACTTC
TRBJ2-1 . . TRBV9 CASSNRDLLNEQFF TGTGCCAGCAGCAACCGGGACCTCCTAAATGAGCAGTTCTTC
TRBJ1-5 TRBD1 . TRBV12-3/TRBV12-4 CASSLSQGAGQPQHF TGTGCCAGCAGTTTGAGTCAGGGGGCGGGACAGCCCCAGCATTTT
TRBJ2-1 . . TRBV12-3/TRBV12-4 CASRPEGSEKNNEQFF TGTGCCAGCAGACCCGAGGGTAGCGAAAAAAACAATGAGCAGTTCTTC
TRBJ2-4 . few TRBV2 CASSTIFGRVVLPNIQYF TGTGCCAGCAGTACGATCTTCGGCAGGGTAGTCTTGCCTAACATTCAGTACTTC
TRBJ2-1 TRBD2 few TRBV7-2 CASSLASGLSSYNEQFF TGTGCCAGCAGCTTGGCTAGCGGCCTGAGCTCCTACAATGAGCAGTTCTTC
TRBJ2-1 . . TRBV15 CATGDRRSYEQFF TGTGCCACCGGGGACCGTAGGTCGTATGAGCAGTTCTTC